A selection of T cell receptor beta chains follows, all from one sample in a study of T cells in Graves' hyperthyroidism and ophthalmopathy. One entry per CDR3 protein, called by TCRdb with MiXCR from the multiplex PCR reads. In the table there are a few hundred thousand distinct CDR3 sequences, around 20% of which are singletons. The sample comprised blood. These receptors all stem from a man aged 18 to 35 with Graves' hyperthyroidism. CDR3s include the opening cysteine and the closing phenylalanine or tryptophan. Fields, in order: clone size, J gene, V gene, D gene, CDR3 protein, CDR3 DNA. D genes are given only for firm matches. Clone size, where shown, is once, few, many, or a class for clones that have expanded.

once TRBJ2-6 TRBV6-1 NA CASSRLGSGANVLTF TGTGCCAGCAGTCGTCTGGGGTCTGGGGCCAACGTCCTGACTTTC
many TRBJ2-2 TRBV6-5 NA CASSYSRGITGELFF TGTGCCAGCAGTTACTCTCGGGGCATCACCGGGGAGCTGTTTTTT
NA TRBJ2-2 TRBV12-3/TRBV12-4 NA CASSLAQGGSGELFF TGTGCCAGCAGTTTGGCTCAGGGGGGTTCCGGGGAGCTGTTTTTT
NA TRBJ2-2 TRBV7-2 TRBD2 CASSLHGGATGELFF TGTGCCAGCAGCTTACACGGGGGGGCCACCGGGGAGCTGTTTTTT
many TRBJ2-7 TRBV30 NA CAWSRGTTYEQYF TGTGCCTGGAGTAGAGGGACCACCTACGAGCAGTACTTC
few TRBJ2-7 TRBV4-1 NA CASSNSYSYEQYF TGCGCCAGCAGCAACAGTTACTCCTACGAGCAGTACTTC
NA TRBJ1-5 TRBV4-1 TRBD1 CASSQDWTGSQPQHF TGCGCCAGCAGCCAAGATTGGACAGGGAGTCAGCCCCAGCATTTT
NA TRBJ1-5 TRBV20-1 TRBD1 CSARGTGHQPQHF TGCAGTGCTAGAGGGACAGGGCATCAGCCCCAGCATTTT
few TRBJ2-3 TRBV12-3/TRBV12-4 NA CASSFQGTRDTQYF TGTGCCAGCAGTTTTCAGGGTACCCGGGATACGCAGTATTTT
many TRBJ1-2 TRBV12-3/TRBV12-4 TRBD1 CASSSDRGEGYTF TGTGCCAGCAGTTCCGACAGGGGGGAAGGCTACACCTTC
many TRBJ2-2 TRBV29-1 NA CSAWVEGGELFF TGCAGCGCCTGGGTTGAGGGCGGGGAGCTGTTTTTT
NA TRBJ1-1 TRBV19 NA CASSIRGEFYSEAFF TGTGCCAGTAGTATTCGGGGGGAGTTCTACTCTGAAGCTTTCTTT
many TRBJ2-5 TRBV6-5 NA CASSYARETQYF TGTGCCAGCAGTTACGCCAGAGAGACCCAGTACTTC
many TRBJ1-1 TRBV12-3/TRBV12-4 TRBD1 CASSQSGTGGTEAFF TGTGCCAGCAGTCAGTCCGGGACAGGGGGCACTGAAGCTTTCTTT
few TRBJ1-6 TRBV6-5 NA CASSFGRGPISSPLHF TGTGCCAGCAGTTTCGGGAGGGGCCCGATCAGTTCACCCCTCCACTTT
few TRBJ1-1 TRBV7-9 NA CASSPSGRTEAFF TGTGCCAGCAGCCCAAGTGGCCGGACTGAAGCTTTCTTT
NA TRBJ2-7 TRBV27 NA CASSLAGSGSEQYF TGTGCCAGCAGTTTAGCCGGGAGTGGGTCCGAGCAGTACTTC
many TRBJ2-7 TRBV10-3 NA CAIETASREQYF TGTGCCATCGAGACAGCCTCCCGCGAGCAGTACTTC
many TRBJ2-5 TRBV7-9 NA CASSLAGGETQYF TGTGCCAGCAGCTTAGCAGGGGGAGAGACCCAGTACTTC
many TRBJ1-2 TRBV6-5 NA CASSYGRADYGYTF TGTGCCAGCAGTTACGGGAGGGCAGACTATGGCTACACCTTC
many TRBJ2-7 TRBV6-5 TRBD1 CASSSRQGISYEQYF TGTGCCAGCAGTTCGAGACAGGGGATTTCCTACGAGCAGTACTTC
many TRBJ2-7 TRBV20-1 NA CSARTFSYEQYF TGCAGTGCTAGGACTTTTTCCTACGAGCAGTACTTC
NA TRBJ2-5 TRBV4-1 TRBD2 CASSQVVGTSRETQYF TGCGCCAGCAGCCAAGTAGTCGGGACTAGTCGGGAGACCCAGTACTTC
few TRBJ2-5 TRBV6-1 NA CASSELTGGGETQYF TGTGCCAGCAGTGAACTTACAGGGGGGGGAGAGACCCAGTACTTC
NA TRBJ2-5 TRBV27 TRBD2 CASSLGPGLGETQYF TGTGCCAGCAGTTTGGGTCCAGGACTAGGTGAGACCCAGTACTTC
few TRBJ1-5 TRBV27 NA CASSPSLNQPQHF TGTGCCAGCTCCCCCTCACTAAATCAGCCCCAGCATTTT
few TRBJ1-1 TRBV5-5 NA CASSLESSSGRTFF TGTGCCAGCAGCTTGGAATCAAGCTCGGGGAGAACTTTCTTT
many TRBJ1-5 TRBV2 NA CAKSREGTNQPQHF TGTGCCAAAAGCAGGGAGGGCACGAATCAGCCCCAGCATTTT
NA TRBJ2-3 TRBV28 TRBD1 CASSSTGEVTDTQYF TGTGCCAGCAGTTCGACAGGGGAGGTCACAGATACGCAGTATTTT
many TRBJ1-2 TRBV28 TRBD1 CASSLSTGGGYGYTF TGTGCCAGCAGTTTGTCGACAGGGGGCGGCTATGGCTACACCTTC
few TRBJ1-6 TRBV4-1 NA CASSQSVGFPSPLHF TGCGCCAGCAGCCAAAGTGTGGGTTTTCCTTCACCCCTCCACTTT
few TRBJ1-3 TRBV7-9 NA CASSPTGKTIYF TGTGCCAGCAGCCCAACAGGGAAGACCATATATTTT
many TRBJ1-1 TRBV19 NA CASSIAGTRGTEAFF TGTGCCAGTAGTATAGCCGGTACGCGGGGGACTGAAGCTTTCTTT
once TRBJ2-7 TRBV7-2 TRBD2 CASSLGWTSGVPYEQYF TGTGCCAGCAGCTTAGGCTGGACTAGCGGGGTCCCCTACGAGCAGTACTTC
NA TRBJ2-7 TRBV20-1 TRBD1 CSAKGARSYEQYF TGCAGTGCTAAGGGGGCTCGATCCTACGAGCAGTACTTC
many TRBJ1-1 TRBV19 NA CASSASRGNTEAFF TGTGCCAGTAGTGCCTCCCGCGGGAACACTGAAGCTTTCTTT
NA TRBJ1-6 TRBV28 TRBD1 CASSSDRGRNSPLHF TGTGCCAGCAGTTCTGACAGGGGACGGAATTCACCCCTCCACTTT
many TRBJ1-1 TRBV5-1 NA CASSLEVGQNTEAFF TGCGCCAGCAGCTTGGAGGTGGGGCAGAACACTGAAGCTTTCTTT
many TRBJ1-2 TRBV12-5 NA CASGPPDSTETKEVYGYTF TGTGCTAGTGGTCCCCCAGACAGTACAGAGACGAAGGAGGTCTATGGCTACACCTTC
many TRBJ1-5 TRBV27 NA CASSGGWAGDQPQHF TGTGCCAGCAGTGGGGGGTGGGCAGGCGACCAGCCCCAGCATTTT
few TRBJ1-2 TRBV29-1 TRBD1 CSTPQGAYGYTF TGCAGCACTCCACAGGGGGCGTATGGCTACACCTTC
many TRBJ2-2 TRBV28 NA CASRIRTVNTGELFF TGTGCCAGCAGAATCAGGACGGTTAACACCGGGGAGCTGTTTTTT
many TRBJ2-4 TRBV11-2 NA CASSLGVRGDIQYF TGTGCCAGCAGCTTAGGGGTGAGGGGTGACATTCAGTACTTC
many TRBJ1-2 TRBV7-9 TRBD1 CASSLVGQSYGYTF TGTGCCAGCAGCTTAGTGGGACAGTCATATGGCTACACCTTC
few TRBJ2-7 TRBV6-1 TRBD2 CASSSSGTTYEQYF TGTGCCAGCAGCTCTAGCGGGACCACCTACGAGCAGTACTTC
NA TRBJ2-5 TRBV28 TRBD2 CASSLIGAGWETQYF TGTGCCAGCAGTTTAATCGGAGCGGGGTGGGAGACCCAGTACTTC
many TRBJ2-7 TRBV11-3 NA CASRRGAIGEQYF TGTGCCAGCAGGAGGGGGGCGATTGGAGAGCAGTACTTC
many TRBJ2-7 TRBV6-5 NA CASSYFSNREGEQYF TGTGCCAGCAGTTACTTCTCAAACAGGGAAGGGGAGCAGTACTTC
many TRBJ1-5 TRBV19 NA CASSAVGGLDQPQHF TGTGCCAGTAGTGCGGTAGGGGGGTTGGATCAGCCCCAGCATTTT
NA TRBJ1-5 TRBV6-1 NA CASSDLGGNQPQHF TGTGCCAGCAGTGATTTAGGGGGCAATCAGCCCCAGCATTTT
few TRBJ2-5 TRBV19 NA CASSIDSGRIQETQYF TGTGCCAGTAGTATCGACTCGGGACGGATCCAAGAGACCCAGTACTTC
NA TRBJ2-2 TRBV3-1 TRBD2 CASSQEWRIAGDTGELFF TGTGCCAGCAGCCAAGAGTGGAGGATAGCGGGGGACACCGGGGAGCTGTTTTTT
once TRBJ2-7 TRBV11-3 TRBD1 CASSSKEDRDHQYF TGTGCCAGCAGCTCCAAGGAGGACAGGGACCATCAGTACTTC
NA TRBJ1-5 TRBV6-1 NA CASSVGKQGLQPQHF TGTGCCAGCAGTGTGGGTAAACAGGGTTTGCAGCCCCAGCATTTT
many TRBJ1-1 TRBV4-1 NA CASSQVLNTEAFF TGCGCCAGCAGCCAAGTTTTGAACACTGAAGCTTTCTTT
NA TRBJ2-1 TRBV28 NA CASSSAGTYYNEQFF TGTGCCAGCAGTTCAGCCGGGACTTATTACAATGAGCAGTTCTTC
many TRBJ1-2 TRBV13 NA CASSLVAGTDNYGYTF TGTGCCAGCAGCTTAGTTGCAGGAACAGATAACTATGGCTACACCTTC